This T cell receptor (beta chain) appears in the sequencing data of a study of blood T cells in healthy people across ages. General study findings and limits: Underestimates were what the diversity estimates from one million T cells were considered to be. In older individuals, TCR beta diversity per million T cells was lower, falling roughly linearly with age.

In regard to this clonotype: Its matching antigen is unknown.

The CDR3 sequence is 13 residues long. The J segment lost 4 bases and the V segment lost 6 bases, leaving 3 bases of the junction unmatched. Germline V gives CDR1 SQVTM, CDR2 ANQGSEA. PCR was performed a second time for about 7 to 11 cycles using a sample-barcoded 5' primer and a J-beta primer mix. Using its own MiXCR run on the 5' RACE reads, TCRdb lists one record per CDR3 protein. This table holds over 1.5 million distinct CDR3 sequences, about 50% found once. The clonotype comes from a woman in her thirties or forties in good health. Specimen: blood. This rearrangement joins TRBV29-1 to TRBJ2-1; 10 nucleotides line up with TRBD2. DNA for the CDR3: TGCAGCGTAACTAGCGGGGTGTACAATGAGCAGTTCTTC. This sequence encodes CSVTSGVYNEQFF.